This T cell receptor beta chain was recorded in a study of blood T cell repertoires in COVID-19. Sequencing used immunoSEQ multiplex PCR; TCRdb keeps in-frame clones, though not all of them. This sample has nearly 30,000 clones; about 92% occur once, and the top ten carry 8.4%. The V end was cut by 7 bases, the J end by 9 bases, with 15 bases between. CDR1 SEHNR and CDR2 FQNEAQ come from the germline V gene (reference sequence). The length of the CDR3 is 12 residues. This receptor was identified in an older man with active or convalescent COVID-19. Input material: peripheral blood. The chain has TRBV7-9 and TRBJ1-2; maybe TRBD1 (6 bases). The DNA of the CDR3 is TGTGCCAGCACCTCACAGGGAATACGCTACACCTTC. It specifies CASTSQGIRYTF. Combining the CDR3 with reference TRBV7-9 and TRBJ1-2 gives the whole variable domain DTGVSQNPRHKITKRGQNVTFRCDPISEHNRLYWYRQTLGQGPEFLTYFQNEAQLEKSRLLSDRFSAERPKGSFSTLEIQRTEQGDSAMYLCASTSQGIRYTFGSGTRLTVV.